This passage covers 30 T cell receptor beta chains from one sample sequenced in a study of T cell responses to AZD1222 COVID-19 vaccine. Using immunoSEQ multiplex PCR, the repertoire was profiled, and TCRdb retains in-frame clones only, with some absent. The sample has about 130,000 clones, over 85% seen once. The source was peripheral blood, collected on day 0 of AZD1222 vaccination. The origin of the receptors is an adult in good health.

The rearrangement uses TRBV2 and TRBJ2-1, with 9 bases lining up with TRBD1. This CDR3 comprises 14 residues. The germline CDR1 and CDR2 sequences are SNHLY and FYNNEI. V trimming: 7 bases; J trimming: 2 bases; junction bases outside the gene matches: 3. The CDR3 spells CASMRDRAYNEQFF. The CDR3 DNA follows: TGTGCCAGCATGAGGGACAGGGCCTACAATGAGCAGTTCTTC.

This sequence joins TRBV27 and TRBJ2-3; the match to TRBD2 covers 9 bases. Germline loops: CDR1 MNHEY, CDR2 SMNVEV (reference sequence). The CDR3 is 16 amino acids. V trimming: 5 bases; J trimming: 5 bases; junction bases outside the gene matches: 11. CDR3 DNA sequence: TGTGCCAGCAGTACCACAGCGGGAGGATCGGGAGATACGCAGTATTTT. It codes for CASSTTAGGSGDTQYF.

The chain links TRBV6-5 to TRBJ1-2, with D perhaps matching TRBD1 (6 bases). Trimming shortened V by 0 bases and J by 3 bases, and 14 bases separated the two germline ends. Per the germline V gene, CDR1 is MNHEY and CDR2 is SVGAGI. The CDR3 runs 16 residues. CDR3 sequence reads: CASSYSAGASYYGYTF. The CDR3 DNA is TGTGCCAGCAGTTACTCGGCAGGGGCCTCATACTATGGCTACACCTTC.

This chain joins TRBV5-4 and TRBJ2-5, with unresolved D. The CDR3 runs to 13 residues. Trimming shortened V by 0 bases and J by 0 bases, and 3 bases separated the two germline ends. Germline V gives CDR1 SGHNT, CDR2 YYREEE (reference sequence). CDR3 sequence: CASSLDNQETQYF. The CDR3 bases are TGTGCCAGCAGCTTGGACAACCAAGAGACCCAGTACTTC.

This sequence joins TRBV5-1 and TRBJ2-7, with D maybe TRBD1 (5 bases). This CDR3 contains 15 residues. V lost 0 bases, J lost 3 bases, and 13 bases lay in between. CDR1 is SGHRS and CDR2 is YFSETQ in the germline V gene. The CDR3 DNA reads TGCGCCAGCAGCTTGGAGTCAGGGCCCTTCTACGAGCAGTACTTC. Amino acids: CASSLESGPFYEQYF.

Written as DNA, the CDR3 is TGTGCCTGGACTACAGGGACCTACGAGCAGTACTTC. This gives the protein CAWTTGTYEQYF. The chain recombines TRBV30 with TRBJ2-7; a weak D match, TRBD1 (6 bases). Germline CDR1 reads GTSNPN; CDR2 reads SVGIG (reference sequence). The CDR3 extends over 12 amino acids. Trimming left V 4 bases short and J 2 bases short, with 9 bases between.

V usage is TRBV5-1 and J usage is TRBJ2-7, with 10 bases identical to TRBD2. V shed 0 bases, J shed 5 bases, and the junction held 5 bases outside the gene matches. Germline CDR1 is SGHRS and CDR2 is YFSETQ. The CDR3 loop spans 15 amino acids. CDR3 sequence reads: CASSLAALAGDEQYF. For the CDR3, the DNA is TGCGCCAGCAGCTTGGCGGCGCTAGCGGGAGACGAGCAGTACTTC. Drawing the rest from reference TRBV5-1 and TRBJ2-7, the complete variable domain is KAGVTQTPRYLIKTRGQQVTLSCSPISGHRSVSWYQQTPGQGLQFLFEYFSETQRNKGNFPGRFSGRQFSNSRSEMNVSTLELGDSALYLCASSLAALAGDEQYFGPGTRLTVT.

The V and J genes are TRBV7-3 and TRBJ2-1; either TRBD1 or TRBD2 may fit D (6 bases each). Trimming left V 0 bases short and J 5 bases short, with 11 bases between. The CDR3 contains 15 residues. CDR1 is SGHTA and CDR2 is FQGTGA in the germline V gene. CDR3: CASSLTRDTNNEQFF. The CDR3 DNA reads as TGTGCCAGCAGCTTAACGCGGGACACCAACAATGAGCAGTTCTTC.

V gene TRBV18 combines with J gene TRBJ1-1, with D possibly matching TRBD1 (5 bases). Deletions cut 1 base from V and 11 bases from J, with 11 bases between. CDR3 size: 12 residues. Per the germline V gene, CDR1 is KGHSH and CDR2 is LQKENI. The CDR3 region has the DNA TGTGCCAGCTCACCACGGGGCTTGGACGCTTTCTTT. Translating it yields CASSPRGLDAFF.

The V call is TRBV5-1, the J call TRBJ1-2; a weak D match, TRBD1 (6 bases). This CDR3 spans 14 amino acids. V was cut by 0 bases and J by 8 bases, with 14 bases left in between. The germline V gene has CDR1 SGHRS and CDR2 YFSETQ. The CDR3 spells CASSLATGQGGYTF. As DNA, the CDR3 is TGCGCCAGCAGCTTGGCCACGGGCCAGGGGGGCTACACCTTC. The full variable domain, rest sourced from reference TRBV5-1 and TRBJ1-2, is KAGVTQTPRYLIKTRGQQVTLSCSPISGHRSVSWYQQTPGQGLQFLFEYFSETQRNKGNFPGRFSGRQFSNSRSEMNVSTLELGDSALYLCASSLATGQGGYTFGSGTRLTVV.

The genes are TRBV9 and TRBJ2-1; possibly TRBD2 for D (6 bases). Trimming took off 0 bases at V and 8 bases at J, with 15 bases between the two ends. The CDR3 is 15 residues long. Germline CDR1 is SGDLS and CDR2 is YYNGEE. The DNA for the CDR3 is TGTGCCAGCAGCGTAGTCGACGGGAGCGGCGATGAGCAGTTCTTC. Residues: CASSVVDGSGDEQFF. The full variable domain, completed using reference TRBV9 and TRBJ2-1, is DSGVTQTPKHLITATGQRVTLRCSPRSGDLSVYWYQQSLDQGLQFLIQYYNGEERAKGNILERFSAQQFPDLHSELNLSSLELGDSALYFCASSVVDGSGDEQFFGPGTRLTVL.

The chain links TRBV5-1 to TRBJ1-5; 7 nucleotides agree with TRBD1. The CDR3 runs to 15 residues. J lost 6 bases, V lost 4 bases, and 10 bases had no gene match. Looked up from germline, CDR1 is SGHRS and CDR2 is YFSETQ. The CDR3 nucleotides read TGCGCCAGCAGCCTATCTACAGGGGCCTCTCAGCCCCAGCATTTT. It codes for CASSLSTGASQPQHF.

The chain joins TRBV5-1 to TRBJ2-1; 12 bases line up with TRBD2. Germline lookup yields CDR1 SGHRS and CDR2 YFSETQ. This CDR3 is 16 amino acids long. V was clipped by 3 bases and J by 4 bases; unmatched bases: 5. CDR3 region: CASSSELAGGYNEQFF. In DNA form, the CDR3 reads TGCGCCAGCAGCTCGGAACTAGCGGGAGGTTACAATGAGCAGTTCTTC.

The chain combines TRBV6-5 with TRBJ1-5; TRBD1 matches at 9 bases. The CDR3 is made up of 14 amino acids. Germline CDR1 is MNHEY and CDR2 is SVGAGI. V dropped 6 bases and J dropped 7; count of bases not matched to a gene: 7. CDR3 amino acids: CASSPQGAWQPQHF. The CDR3 DNA reads as TGTGCCAGCAGCCCACAGGGGGCTTGGCAGCCCCAGCATTTT.

The genes are TRBV12-3 or TRBV12-4 and TRBJ1-1; tentative D call: TRBD1 (5 bases). Trimming pared 9 bases from V and 3 bases from J, leaving 11 bases between. The CDR3 loop spans 12 amino acids. The chain's CDR3 is CASVRGYTEAFF. In DNA, the CDR3 is TGTGCCAGTGTTAGGGGTTACACTGAAGCTTTCTTT.

This clone was picked up one time. The CDR3 loop is CASSTGLGNTIYF. The DNA for the CDR3 is TGTGCCAGCAGCACAGGGTTGGGAAACACCATATATTTT. The chain links TRBV7-3 to TRBJ1-3; possible D gene TRBD1, 6 bases. The germline V gene has CDR1 SGHTA and CDR2 FQGTGA. V gave up 5 bases and J gave up 4 bases, with 9 bases separating them. The CDR3 is made up of 13 amino acids.

In the case of this clone: The same CDR3 is also encoded by other DNA sequences in this sample. The V call is TRBV9, the J call TRBJ1-1, with D possibly TRBD1 on 5 matching bases. The CDR3 has 13 amino acids. Trimming left V 2 bases short and J 5 bases short, with 10 bases between. Germline V gene data show CDR1 as SGDLS and CDR2 as YYNGEE. The CDR3 spells CASSVGGRTEAFF. DNA for the CDR3: TGTGCCAGCAGCGTTGGGGGAAGGACTGAAGCTTTCTTT.

The chain employs TRBV7-3 and TRBJ1-2, with D hard to call. The CDR3 loop spans 14 amino acids. Trimming stripped 3 bases from V and 8 bases from J, with 16 bases between. Germline CDR1 is SGHTA and CDR2 is FQGTGA. CDR3 sequence (DNA): TGTGCCAGCAGCTTTCTCCCGTCCGGAAGCGGCTACACCTTC. Its protein product is CASSFLPSGSGYTF. Supplemented by reference TRBV7-3 and TRBJ1-2, the full variable domain reads GAGVSQTPSNKVTEKGKYVELRCDPISGHTALYWYRQSLGQGPEFLIYFQGTGAADDSGLPNDRFFAVRPEGSVSTLKIQRTERGDSAVYLCASSFLPSGSGYTFGSGTRLTVV.

The chain carries TRBV24-1 and TRBJ2-7, with D perhaps TRBD2 (6 bases). V lost 1 base and J lost 8, with 8 bases in between. The CDR3 is made up of 12 amino acids. From germline, CDR1 is KGHDR and CDR2 SFDVKD. CDR3 sequence (DNA): TGTGCCACCAGTGATTTTGGAGGGAAGCAGTACTTC. This translates into CATSDFGGKQYF.

This clone was detected once. CDR3 residues: CASSPGTGELFF. Here the CDR3 DNA reads TGTGCCAGCAGCCCAGGGACCGGGGAGCTGTTTTTT. V gene TRBV7-9 combines with J gene TRBJ2-2; D perhaps matches TRBD1 (5 bases). CDR1 is SEHNR and CDR2 is FQNEAQ in the germline V gene (reference sequence). Deletions cut 5 bases from V and 5 bases from J, with 6 bases between. The CDR3 totals 12 residues.

The rearrangement joins TRBV5-4 to TRBJ2-3; 8 bases map to TRBD2. This CDR3 contains 16 residues. The germline V gene has CDR1 SGHNT and CDR2 YYREEE (reference sequence). V shed 0 bases and J 4 bases; nucleotides not matched to a gene: 7. The CDR3 is CASSLAAGGLSDTQYF. DNA of the CDR3: TGTGCCAGCAGCTTGGCTGCGGGGGGCCTCTCAGATACGCAGTATTTT.

This chain connects TRBV2 to TRBJ1-5, with D tentatively TRBD1 (6 bases). Trimming cost V 5 bases and J 6 bases, with 17 bases left between them. The germline CDR1 and CDR2 sequences are SNHLY and FYNNEI. The CDR3 totals 15 residues. CDR3 in amino acids: CASSPTGIFGQPQHF. Written as DNA, the CDR3 is TGTGCCAGCAGTCCTACAGGGATTTTTGGTCAGCCCCAGCATTTT.

The chain uses TRBV12-3 or TRBV12-4 and TRBJ1-1; D not resolved. This CDR3 comprises 11 residues. Deletions cut 6 bases from V and 3 bases from J, with 5 bases between. CDR3 in amino acids: CASRYDTEAFF. The CDR3 nucleotides read TGTGCCAGCAGATACGACACTGAAGCTTTCTTT.

CDR3 sequence: CAISESYGQPQHF. In nucleotides, the CDR3 is TGTGCCATCAGTGAGTCTTATGGCCAGCCCCAGCATTTT. This rearrangement joins TRBV10-3 to TRBJ1-5; D gene uncertain. The V gene's germline CDR1 is ENHRY and CDR2 SYGVKD. Trimming cost V 0 bases and J 7 bases, with 7 bases left between them. The CDR3 is made up of 13 amino acids.

The chain joins TRBV15 to TRBJ1-2; maybe TRBD1 (5 bases). The CDR3 covers 18 residues. V gave up 4 bases and J gave up 10 bases, with 31 bases separating them. Germline values: CDR1 LNHNV, CDR2 YYDKDF (reference sequence). CDR3 coding DNA: TGTGCCACCAGCAATAAACCCCACAACCCGGGACTCCTCGACTTCTACACCTTC. Translation: CATSNKPHNPGLLDFYTF.

The chain employs TRBV5-1 and TRBJ2-7; D perhaps matches TRBD2 (5 bases). V lost 0 bases, J lost 3 bases, and 16 bases lay in between. The CDR3 runs 16 residues. Germline V gene lookup returns CDR1 SGHRS and CDR2 YFSETQ. DNA of the CDR3: TGCGCCAGCAGCTTGGATCCTAGCCAGAGGTACTACGAGCAGTACTTC. It encodes CASSLDPSQRYYEQYF. The whole variable domain, filled in from reference TRBV5-1 and TRBJ2-7, reads KAGVTQTPRYLIKTRGQQVTLSCSPISGHRSVSWYQQTPGQGLQFLFEYFSETQRNKGNFPGRFSGRQFSNSRSEMNVSTLELGDSALYLCASSLDPSQRYYEQYFGPGTRLTVT.

The V call is TRBV7-9, the J call TRBJ1-2, with D unclear. The CDR3 is 13 amino acids. Germline V lookup: CDR1 SEHNR, CDR2 FQNEAQ (reference sequence). The V and J ends lost 1 base and 10 bases respectively, with 13 bases between them. In nucleotides, the CDR3 is TGTGCCAGCAGCTTAGTTGGGCCATCCTACTACACCTTC. As protein: CASSLVGPSYYTF. Full variable domain (missing parts from reference TRBV7-9 and TRBJ1-2): DTGVSQNPRHKITKRGQNVTFRCDPISEHNRLYWYRQTLGQGPEFLTYFQNEAQLEKSRLLSDRFSAERPKGSFSTLEIQRTEQGDSAMYLCASSLVGPSYYTFGSGTRLTVV.

This clone was recorded once. V and J are TRBV5-6 and TRBJ2-2; 9 bases map to TRBD1. Germline CDR1 is SGHDT and CDR2 is YYEEEE. J gave up 7 bases and V 4 bases, and 14 bases lay outside the gene matches. CDR3 size: 17 residues. The CDR3 protein is CASSRTGDHLGRGELFF. The CDR3 DNA follows: TGTGCCAGCAGCCGGACAGGGGACCACCTAGGCCGCGGGGAGCTGTTTTTT.

This clone appeared a single time. This chain links TRBV7-2 with TRBJ1-5; 8 nucleotides align to TRBD1. The CDR3 is made up of 14 amino acids. J gave up 7 bases and V 4 bases, and 6 bases lay outside the gene matches. The germline V gene encodes CDR1 SGHTA and CDR2 FQGNSA. The CDR3 DNA is TGTGCCAGCAGCTCCCAGGGGGCCCAGCAGCCCCAGCATTTT. Its protein product is CASSSQGAQQPQHF. The full variable domain, completed using reference TRBV7-2 and TRBJ1-5, is GAGVSQSPSNKVTEKGKDVELRCDPISGHTALYWYRQSLGQGLEFLIYFQGNSAPDKSGLPSDRFSAERTGGSVSTLTIQRTQQEDSAVYLCASSSQGAQQPQHFGDGTRLSIL.

The rearrangement joins TRBV18 to TRBJ1-2; a weak D match, TRBD1 (6 bases). This CDR3 has 17 amino acids. From germline, CDR1 is KGHSH and CDR2 LQKENI. The V and J ends lost 5 bases and 8 bases respectively, with 27 bases between them. The CDR3 spells CASSLDTGTRGLGGYTF. CDR3 nucleotides: TGTGCCAGCTCATTAGACACCGGGACACGGGGCCTTGGAGGCTACACCTTC.